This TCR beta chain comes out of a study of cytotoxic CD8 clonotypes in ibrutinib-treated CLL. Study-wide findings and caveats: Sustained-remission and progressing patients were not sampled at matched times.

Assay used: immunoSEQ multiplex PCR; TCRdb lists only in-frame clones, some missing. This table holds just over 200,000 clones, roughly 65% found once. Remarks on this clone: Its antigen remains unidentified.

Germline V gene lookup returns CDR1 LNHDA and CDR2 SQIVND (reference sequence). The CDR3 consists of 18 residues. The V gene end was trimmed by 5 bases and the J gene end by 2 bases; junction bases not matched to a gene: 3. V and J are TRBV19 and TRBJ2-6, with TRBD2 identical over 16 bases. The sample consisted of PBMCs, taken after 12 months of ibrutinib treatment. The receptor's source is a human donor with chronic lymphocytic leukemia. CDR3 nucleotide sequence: TGTGCCAGTAGTCCGGGACTAGCGGGAGGGGCTGGGGCCAACGTCCTGACTTTC. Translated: CASSPGLAGGAGANVLTF. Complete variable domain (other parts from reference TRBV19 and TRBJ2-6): DGGITQSPKYLFRKEGQNVTLSCEQNLNHDAMYWYRQDPGQGLRLIYYSQIVNDFQKGDIAEGYSVSREKKESFPLTVTSAQKNPTAFYLCASSPGLAGGAGANVLTFGAGSRLTVL.